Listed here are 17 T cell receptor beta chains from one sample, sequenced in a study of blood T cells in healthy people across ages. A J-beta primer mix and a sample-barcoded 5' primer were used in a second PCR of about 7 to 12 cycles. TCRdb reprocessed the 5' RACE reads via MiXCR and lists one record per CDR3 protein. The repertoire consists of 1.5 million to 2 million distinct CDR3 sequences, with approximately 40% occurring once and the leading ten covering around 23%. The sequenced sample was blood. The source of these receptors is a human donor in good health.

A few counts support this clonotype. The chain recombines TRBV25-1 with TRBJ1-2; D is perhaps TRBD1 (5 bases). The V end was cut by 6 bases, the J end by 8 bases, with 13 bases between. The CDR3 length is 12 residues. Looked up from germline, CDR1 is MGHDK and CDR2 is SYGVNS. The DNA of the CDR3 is TGTGCCAGCAGAGGGGACCCCCAAGGCTACACCTTC. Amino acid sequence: CASRGDPQGYTF.

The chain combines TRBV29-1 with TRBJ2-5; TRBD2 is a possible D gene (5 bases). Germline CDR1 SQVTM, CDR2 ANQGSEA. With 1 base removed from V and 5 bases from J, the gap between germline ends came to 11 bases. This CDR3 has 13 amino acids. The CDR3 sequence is CSVEGGLSETQYF. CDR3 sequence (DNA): TGCAGCGTTGAAGGTGGACTGTCGGAGACCCAGTACTTC.

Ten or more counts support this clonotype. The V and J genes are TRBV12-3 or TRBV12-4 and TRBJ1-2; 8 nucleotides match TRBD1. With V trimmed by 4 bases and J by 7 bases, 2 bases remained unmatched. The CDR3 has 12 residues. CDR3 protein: CASSSTGVGYTF. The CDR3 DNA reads TGTGCCAGCAGTTCGACAGGGGTTGGCTACACCTTC.

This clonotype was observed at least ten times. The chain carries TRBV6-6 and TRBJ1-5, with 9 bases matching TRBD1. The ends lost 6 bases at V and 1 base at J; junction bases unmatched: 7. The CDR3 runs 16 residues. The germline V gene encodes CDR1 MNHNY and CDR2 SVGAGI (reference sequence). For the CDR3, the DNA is TGTGCCAGCAGCCTCGGACAGGGGAGAAGCAATCAGCCCCAGCATTTT. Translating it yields CASSLGQGRSNQPQHF.

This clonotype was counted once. The CDR3 coding sequence is TGTGCCAGCAGCCACGGGGACAGGGACGCGGCAAAACTGTTTTTT. This sequence encodes CASSHGDRDAAKLFF. This chain connects TRBV13 to TRBJ1-4, with 9 bases matching TRBD1. The germline CDR1 and CDR2 sequences are PRHDT and FYEKMQ (reference sequence). The J segment lost 10 bases and the V segment lost 5 bases, leaving 11 bases of the junction unmatched. The CDR3 loop spans 15 amino acids.

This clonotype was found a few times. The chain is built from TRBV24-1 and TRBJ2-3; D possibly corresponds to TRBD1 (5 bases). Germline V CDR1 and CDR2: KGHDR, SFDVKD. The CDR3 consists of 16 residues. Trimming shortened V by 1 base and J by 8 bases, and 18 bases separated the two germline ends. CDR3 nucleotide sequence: TGTGCCACCAGTGATTTCAGGGATCTACTTGGGATTACGCAGTATTTT. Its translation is CATSDFRDLLGITQYF.

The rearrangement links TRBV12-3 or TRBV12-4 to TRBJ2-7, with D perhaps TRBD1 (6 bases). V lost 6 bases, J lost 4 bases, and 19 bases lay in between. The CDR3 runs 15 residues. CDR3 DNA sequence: TGTGCCAGCAGCTTTCGCAGGGGAGTAAGTTACGAGCAGTACTTC. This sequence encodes CASSFRRGVSYEQYF.

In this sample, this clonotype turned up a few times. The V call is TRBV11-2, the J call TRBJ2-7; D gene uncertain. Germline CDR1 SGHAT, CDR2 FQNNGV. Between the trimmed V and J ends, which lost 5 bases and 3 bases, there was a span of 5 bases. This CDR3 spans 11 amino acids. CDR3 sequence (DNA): TGTGCCAGCAGCCGACACTACGAGCAGTACTTC. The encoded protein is CASSRHYEQYF.

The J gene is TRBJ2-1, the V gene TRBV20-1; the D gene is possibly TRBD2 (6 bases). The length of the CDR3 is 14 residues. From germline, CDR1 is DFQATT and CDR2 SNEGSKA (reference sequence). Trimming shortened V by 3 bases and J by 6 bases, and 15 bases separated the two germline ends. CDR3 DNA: TGCAGTGCTAGGGGACCACGGGGGATCAATGAGCAGTTCTTC. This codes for CSARGPRGINEQFF.

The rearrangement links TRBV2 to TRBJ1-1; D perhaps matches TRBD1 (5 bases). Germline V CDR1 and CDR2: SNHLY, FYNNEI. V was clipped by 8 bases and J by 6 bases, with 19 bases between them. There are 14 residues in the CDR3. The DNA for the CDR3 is TGTGCCAGCGGGGGTAAGGTTTCGTTGCCTGAAGCTTTCTTT. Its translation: CASGGKVSLPEAFF.

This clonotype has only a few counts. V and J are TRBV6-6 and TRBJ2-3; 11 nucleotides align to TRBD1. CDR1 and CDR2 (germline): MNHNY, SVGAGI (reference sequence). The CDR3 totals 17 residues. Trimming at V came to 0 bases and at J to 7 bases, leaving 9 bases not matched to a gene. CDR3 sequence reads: CASSYSHPGQGGYTQYF. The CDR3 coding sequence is TGTGCCAGCAGTTACTCCCACCCGGGACAGGGGGGATATACGCAGTATTTT.

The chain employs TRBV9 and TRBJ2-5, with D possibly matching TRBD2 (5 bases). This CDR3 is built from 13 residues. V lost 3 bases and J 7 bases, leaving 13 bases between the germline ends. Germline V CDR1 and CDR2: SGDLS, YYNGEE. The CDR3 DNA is TGTGCCAGCAGCGGTCGGGGTGTTTTGACCCAGTACTTC. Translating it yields CASSGRGVLTQYF.

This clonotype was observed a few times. The CDR3 is CASSLTNAYEQYF. The CDR3 nucleotides are TGCGCCAGCAGCTTGACAAATGCCTACGAGCAGTACTTC. The chain has TRBV5-1 and TRBJ2-4; D ambiguous. The DNA end lines up better with TRBJ2-7; the J call may be wrong. CDR1 and CDR2 from the germline V gene are SGHRS and YFSETQ. The CDR3 is 13 amino acids.

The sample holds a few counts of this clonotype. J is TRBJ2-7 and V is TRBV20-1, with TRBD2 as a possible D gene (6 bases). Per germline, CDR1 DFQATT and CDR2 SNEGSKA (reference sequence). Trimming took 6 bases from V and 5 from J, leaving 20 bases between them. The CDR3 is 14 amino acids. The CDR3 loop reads CSAPRSGRLDEQYF. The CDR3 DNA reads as TGCAGTGCACCCAGGTCAGGGAGGCTAGACGAGCAGTACTTC.

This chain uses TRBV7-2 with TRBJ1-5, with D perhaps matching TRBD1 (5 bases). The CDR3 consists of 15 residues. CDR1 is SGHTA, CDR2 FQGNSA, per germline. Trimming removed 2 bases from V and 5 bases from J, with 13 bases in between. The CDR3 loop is CASSLWQGSYQPQHF. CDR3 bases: TGTGCCAGCAGCTTATGGCAGGGATCGTATCAGCCCCAGCATTTT.

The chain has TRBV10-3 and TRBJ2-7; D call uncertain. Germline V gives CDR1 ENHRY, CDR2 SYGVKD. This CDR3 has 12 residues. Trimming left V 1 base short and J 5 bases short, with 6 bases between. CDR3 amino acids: CAISELVHEQYF. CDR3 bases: TGTGCCATCAGTGAGTTGGTCCACGAGCAGTACTTC.

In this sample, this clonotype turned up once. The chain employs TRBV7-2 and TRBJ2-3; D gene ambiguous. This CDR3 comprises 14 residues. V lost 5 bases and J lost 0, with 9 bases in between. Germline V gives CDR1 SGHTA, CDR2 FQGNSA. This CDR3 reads CASSATDSTDTQYF. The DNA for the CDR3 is TGTGCCAGCAGCGCGACGGACAGCACAGATACGCAGTATTTT.